These 29 T cell receptor beta chains originate from one sample sequenced in a study of technical replicates of blood from several donors. The repertoire was sequenced with immunoSEQ multiplex PCR; TCRdb's copy has only in-frame clones and lacks some. The data contain approximately 76,000 clones, roughly nine tenths of them seen just once; the ten biggest clones take up 0.25%. Sequenced: T cells isolated from PBMCs. The receptor set was obtained from a human donor in good health.

There are a few counts of this clone. V and J are TRBV19 and TRBJ1-1, with D possibly matching TRBD1 (6 bases). Trimming took off 4 bases at V and 1 base at J, with 7 bases between the two ends. Germline V CDR1 and CDR2: LNHDA, SQIVND (reference sequence). There are 13 residues in the CDR3. The CDR3 DNA sequence: TGTGCCAGTAGTAAACAGGGGAACACTGAAGCTTTCTTT. Encoded protein: CASSKQGNTEAFF. Drawing the rest from reference TRBV19 and TRBJ1-1, the complete variable domain is DGGITQSPKYLFRKEGQNVTLSCEQNLNHDAMYWYRQDPGQGLRLIYYSQIVNDFQKGDIAEGYSVSREKKESFPLTVTSAQKNPTAFYLCASSKQGNTEAFFGQGTRLTVV.

This chain connects TRBV5-1 to TRBJ2-7; 11 nucleotides line up with TRBD1. The CDR3 spans 16 residues. V was clipped by 4 bases and J by 1 base; unmatched bases: 7. CDR1 and CDR2 from the germline V gene are SGHRS and YFSETQ. CDR3 coding DNA: TGCGCCAGCAGCGAGGGACAGGGGGTCTTGTCCTACGAGCAGTACTTC. It encodes CASSEGQGVLSYEQYF. Using reference TRBV5-1 and TRBJ2-7 for the parts outside the CDR3, the full variable domain is KAGVTQTPRYLIKTRGQQVTLSCSPISGHRSVSWYQQTPGQGLQFLFEYFSETQRNKGNFPGRFSGRQFSNSRSEMNVSTLELGDSALYLCASSEGQGVLSYEQYFGPGTRLTVT.

The chain carries TRBV2 and TRBJ2-7; possibly TRBD2 for D (6 bases). Trimming stripped 4 bases from V and 6 bases from J, with 16 bases between. Looked up from germline, CDR1 is SNHLY and CDR2 is FYNNEI. This CDR3 has 14 residues. The CDR3 loop reads CASSAGVPGGEQYF. CDR3 sequence (DNA): TGTGCCAGCAGTGCGGGGGTTCCCGGCGGCGAGCAGTACTTC.

The count of this clone is one. V is TRBV7-8 and J is TRBJ2-2, with 8 bases identical to TRBD2. CDR3 length: 16 amino acids. After removal of 4 bases from V and 2 bases from J, the junction contained 6 bases not matched to a gene. Germline V CDR1 and CDR2: SGHVS, FQNEAQ. This CDR3 reads CASSSGTRPNTGELFF. The CDR3 region has the DNA TGTGCCAGCAGCTCCGGGACTAGACCTAACACCGGGGAGCTGTTTTTT.

The V gene is TRBV28, the J gene TRBJ1-5, with a possible D match to TRBD1 (6 bases). The CDR3 spans 14 residues. Deletions cut 7 bases from V and 5 bases from J, with 15 bases between. Germline V lookup: CDR1 MDHEN, CDR2 SYDVKM. CDR3 sequence: CASKGAGAYQPQHF. The CDR3 DNA follows: TGTGCCAGCAAAGGGGCGGGGGCATATCAGCCCCAGCATTTT.

The chain carries TRBV6-5 and TRBJ2-7; a possible D gene is TRBD2 (5 bases). CDR1 is MNHEY, CDR2 SVGAGI, per germline. The CDR3 has 12 residues. Deletions cut 6 bases from V and 1 base from J, with 7 bases between. The CDR3 reads CASSRGSYEQYF. The CDR3 coding sequence is TGTGCCAGCAGCCGGGGATCCTACGAGCAGTACTTC.

This rearrangement joins TRBV27 to TRBJ2-1; 7 bases agree with TRBD2. The CDR3 extends over 14 amino acids. Germline loops: CDR1 MNHEY, CDR2 SMNVEV (reference sequence). V lost 5 bases and J lost 5; bases outside the gene matches: 6. The CDR3 protein is CASSPREGHNEQFF. In DNA, the CDR3 is TGTGCCAGCAGTCCCAGGGAGGGACACAATGAGCAGTTCTTC.

The CDR3 loop reads CASRRASGGVETQYF. The CDR3 DNA follows: TGTGCCAGCAGGCGGGCTAGCGGGGGGGTAGAGACCCAGTACTTC. The rearrangement joins TRBV2 to TRBJ2-5; the match to TRBD2 covers 12 bases. Per germline, CDR1 SNHLY and CDR2 FYNNEI. The CDR3 covers 15 residues. J gave up 4 bases and V 6 bases, and 6 bases lay outside the gene matches.

The chain couples TRBV10-1 to TRBJ2-1, with unresolved D. The CDR3 runs 15 residues. Germline loops: CDR1 WNHNN, CDR2 SYGVQD (reference sequence). V was clipped by 3 bases and J by 1 base, with 10 bases between them. In DNA, the CDR3 is TGCGCCAGCAGTGATTACCGGTCATCCTACAATGAGCAGTTCTTC. Its protein product is CASSDYRSSYNEQFF.

V and J are TRBV6-1 and TRBJ2-7; D might be TRBD1 (5 bases). V was cut by 4 bases and J by 0 bases, with 13 bases left in between. The CDR3 is made up of 15 amino acids. Germline CDR1 and CDR2: MNHNS and SASEGT. The CDR3 nucleotides read TGTGCCAGCAGTGGGTTGGGGCCGAGCTCCTACGAGCAGTACTTC. It is translated as CASSGLGPSSYEQYF.

This clone was recorded a few times. This chain connects TRBV7-9 to TRBJ1-1; D gene ambiguous. CDR1 is SEHNR, CDR2 FQNEAQ, per germline (reference sequence). V was cut by 4 bases and J by 1 base, with 4 bases left in between. CDR3 length: 12 amino acids. The CDR3: CASSYRNTEAFF. The CDR3, as DNA: TGTGCCAGCAGCTATCGGAACACTGAAGCTTTCTTT.

A single count supports this clone. J is TRBJ2-7 and V is TRBV28; D is ambiguous. V lost 5 bases to trimming and J lost 4 bases, with 3 bases between them. CDR1 is MDHEN, CDR2 SYDVKM, per germline. The CDR3 length is 10 residues. CDR3 in DNA: TGTGCCAGCAGTCGTTACGAGCAGTACTTC. Its translation: CASSRYEQYF.

This sequence joins TRBV19 and TRBJ1-2; D perhaps matches TRBD1 (5 bases). V gave up 3 bases and J gave up 3 bases, with 11 bases separating them. The CDR3 runs to 14 residues. The germline gives CDR1 LNHDA, CDR2 SQIVND (reference sequence). CDR3 DNA: TGTGCCAGTAGTATCCAGGGATTAGACTATGGCTACACCTTC. Protein product: CASSIQGLDYGYTF.

The V call is TRBV7-6, the J call TRBJ1-4; possible D gene TRBD1, 5 bases. The CDR3 is 15 amino acids. CDR1 and CDR2 (germline): SGHVS, FNYEAQ. Trimming removed 0 bases at V and 8 bases at J, with 13 bases between. The CDR3 sequence: CASSLALQGGEKLFF. The CDR3 DNA reads TGTGCCAGCAGCTTAGCGCTGCAGGGTGGCGAAAAACTGTTTTTT.

The chain is built from TRBV6-6 and TRBJ2-5; 7 bases line up with TRBD1. The germline V gene has CDR1 MNHNY and CDR2 SVGAGI (reference sequence). The CDR3 is 14 amino acids. The ends lost 6 bases at V and 3 bases at J; junction bases unmatched: 7. This CDR3 is CASSDPGTEETQYF. CDR3 DNA: TGTGCCAGCAGCGACCCCGGGACAGAAGAGACCCAGTACTTC.

The rearrangement uses TRBV29-1 and TRBJ2-7; 7 bases map to TRBD1. Germline CDR1 and CDR2: SQVTM and ANQGSEA. V lost 0 bases, J lost 1 base, and 0 bases stayed unmatched. The CDR3 covers 13 residues. The CDR3 loop is CSVEDRGSYEQYF. The CDR3 DNA follows: TGCAGCGTTGAAGACAGGGGGTCCTACGAGCAGTACTTC.

This chain joins TRBV4-2 and TRBJ2-7; 10 bases fit TRBD2. J lost 2 bases, V lost 0 bases, and 4 bases had no gene match. Germline CDR1 is LGHNA and CDR2 is YNFKEQ. The CDR3 has 16 amino acids. The DNA for the CDR3 is TGTGCCAGCAGCCAAGATAGCGGGGGGCCTCCCTACGAGCAGTACTTC. Protein sequence: CASSQDSGGPPYEQYF.

This chain links TRBV9 with TRBJ2-1; 7 nucleotides line up with TRBD2. CDR1 is SGDLS, CDR2 YYNGEE, per germline. After removal of 0 bases from V and 10 bases from J, the junction contained 10 bases not matched to a gene. This CDR3 has 15 amino acids. CDR3 loop: CASSVVSGALREQFF. The CDR3 DNA reads as TGTGCCAGCAGCGTAGTCAGCGGGGCATTGAGAGAGCAGTTCTTC.

The chain has TRBV30 and TRBJ1-1; TRBD1 aligns across 8 bases. The CDR3 sequence is 13 residues long. J was trimmed by 7 bases and V by 0 bases; bases with no gene match: 4. Germline lookup yields CDR1 GTSNPN and CDR2 SVGIG (reference sequence). The DNA of the CDR3 is TGTGCCTGGAGTGTAGGGACAGGATTTGAAGCTTTCTTT. It yields the protein CAWSVGTGFEAFF.

CDR3 loop: CSVQGRDEQFF. CDR3 DNA: TGCAGCGTTCAGGGTAGGGATGAGCAGTTCTTC. This chain uses TRBV29-1 with TRBJ2-1, with D possibly TRBD1 on 5 matching bases. The CDR3 length is 11 residues. Per the germline V gene, CDR1 is SQVTM and CDR2 is ANQGSEA. Trimming removed 5 bases from V and 8 bases from J, with 10 bases in between.

The rearrangement uses TRBV28 and TRBJ2-5; TRBD1 agrees at 7 bases. The V and J ends lost 2 bases and 2 bases, in that order; junction bases with no gene match: 11. Germline CDR1 MDHEN, CDR2 SYDVKM. The CDR3 runs to 17 residues. This chain's CDR3 is CASSLPSSGGQQETQYF. The CDR3, as DNA: TGTGCCAGCAGTTTACCCTCGTCAGGGGGTCAACAAGAGACCCAGTACTTC.

The V gene is TRBV19, the J gene TRBJ1-4; 7 bases are shared with TRBD1. There are 15 residues in the CDR3. Per germline, CDR1 LNHDA and CDR2 SQIVND (reference sequence). The junction had 11 bases not matched to a gene; V was cut back by 7 bases and J by 6 bases. Written as DNA, the CDR3 is TGTGCCAGTACAACCGCAGGGGGGCGGTATGAAAAACTGTTTTTT. It encodes CASTTAGGRYEKLFF.

The chain has TRBV5-1 and TRBJ1-1, with TRBD1 matching 9 bases. The CDR3 sequence is 13 residues long. With 4 bases clipped from V and 4 bases from J, the junction kept 2 bases outside the gene matches. Germline V gene data show CDR1 as SGHRS and CDR2 as YFSETQ. In DNA, the CDR3 is TGCGCCAGCAGCGGGGGACAGGGCACTGAAGCTTTCTTT. Protein product: CASSGGQGTEAFF.

The rearrangement links TRBV6-6 to TRBJ1-1; no reliable D call. The V and J ends lost 2 bases and 1 base respectively, with 8 bases between them. The CDR3 has 14 residues. CDR1 and CDR2 (germline): MNHNY, SVGAGI (reference sequence). CDR3 protein: CASSYGIPNTEAFF. Written as DNA, the CDR3 is TGTGCCAGCAGTTACGGCATCCCGAACACTGAAGCTTTCTTT.

J is TRBJ2-1 and V is TRBV21-1; the table assigns TRBD2, which was not confirmed against the DNA. TRBV21-1 is recorded as a pseudogene. CDR3 length: 18 amino acids. DNA of the CDR3: TGTGCCAGCAGCAAATTTGAGACTAGCGGGGGGGCGCACAATGAGCAGTTCTTC. Amino acid sequence: CASSKFETSGGAHNEQFF.

The rearrangement uses TRBV5-1 and TRBJ2-7, with 8 bases matching TRBD1. Germline V gene data show CDR1 as SGHRS and CDR2 as YFSETQ. Trimming cost V 0 bases and J 5 bases; bases outside gene matches: 4. This CDR3 has 14 amino acids. The CDR3 DNA is TGCGCCAGCAGCTTGGCGACAGGGGTTGACGAGCAGTACTTC. Its translation is CASSLATGVDEQYF.

This chain connects TRBV11-2 to TRBJ1-5; a possible D gene is TRBD1 (5 bases). The germline V gene has CDR1 SGHAT and CDR2 FQNNGV. This CDR3 has 13 amino acids. The germline V and J ends were trimmed by 2 bases and 7 bases, with 9 bases remaining between them. For the CDR3, the DNA is TGTGCCAGCAGCTTATCCCCAGGGCAGCCCCAGCATTTT. It codes for CASSLSPGQPQHF.

The chain is built from TRBV6-1 and TRBJ1-4, with unresolved D. V was pared by 11 bases and J by 8 bases, with 18 bases between. CDR1 is MNHNS and CDR2 is SASEGT in the germline V gene. The CDR3 consists of 13 residues. The CDR3 loop is CAGSAGGWEKLFF. CDR3 nucleotides: TGTGCCGGTTCCGCAGGAGGTTGGGAAAAACTGTTTTTT.

The chain combines TRBV7-2 with TRBJ2-5, with 9 bases lining up with TRBD2. Trimming removed 4 bases from V and 5 bases from J; junction bases left unmatched: 8. CDR3 length equals 15 residues. Germline CDR1 and CDR2: SGHTA and FQGNSA. The CDR3 region is CASSYRASGDETQYF. The DNA for the CDR3 is TGTGCCAGCAGCTATAGGGCTAGCGGGGATGAGACCCAGTACTTC.